A single sample gave rise to the 21 T cell receptor beta chains below, sequenced in a study of identical twins. TCRdb fed the 5' RACE reads into MiXCR, producing one record per CDR3 protein. This sample has around 570,000 distinct CDR3 sequences, with around 9.6% found just once. These data were likewise used in another study, on yellow fever vaccine responses in identical twins.

The specimen sequenced was PBMCs. Receptor source: a woman younger than 30 in good health.

This clonotype was seen only a few times. V is TRBV20-1 and J is TRBJ2-7; D remains unclear. The CDR3 spans 13 residues. Per the germline V gene, CDR1 is DFQATT and CDR2 is SNEGSKA (reference sequence). The ends were cut back, 3 bases at V and 3 bases at J, with 12 bases in the middle. The CDR3: CSARGQVVYEQYF. CDR3 DNA: TGCAGTGCTAGGGGCCAAGTGGTCTACGAGCAGTACTTC.

The V and J genes are TRBV6-2 or TRBV6-3 and TRBJ2-2; D gene unclear. V was shortened by 6 bases and J by 4 bases, with 15 bases between the two germline ends. The germline CDR1 and CDR2 sequences are MNHEY and SVGEGT. The CDR3 is 15 residues long. CDR3 loop: CASRHLSLLTGELFF. DNA of the CDR3: TGTGCCAGCAGGCACCTATCCTTACTCACCGGGGAGCTGTTTTTT.

The gene calls are TRBV5-1 and TRBJ2-5; the match to TRBD2 covers 8 bases. The CDR3 length is 13 residues. Trimming removed 6 bases from V and 5 bases from J; junction bases left unmatched: 6. CDR1 and CDR2 from the germline V gene are SGHRS and YFSETQ. The CDR3 sequence is CASTTGGQETQYF. CDR3 in DNA: TGCGCCAGCACTACGGGGGGGCAGGAGACCCAGTACTTC.

This clonotype was counted only a few times. The V and J genes are TRBV7-2 and TRBJ2-7; no reliable D call. The CDR3 is 12 amino acids. V was shortened by 2 bases and J by 5 bases, with 7 bases between the two germline ends. Germline V CDR1 and CDR2: SGHTA, FQGNSA. The CDR3 sequence is CASSLTLNEQYF. DNA for the CDR3: TGTGCCAGCAGCTTAACCCTAAACGAGCAGTACTTC.

A few counts support this clonotype. The chain uses TRBV27 and TRBJ2-5; 7 bases are a match to TRBD1. V trimming: 7 bases; J trimming: 5 bases; junction bases outside the gene matches: 10. CDR1 is MNHEY, CDR2 SMNVEV, per germline (reference sequence). The CDR3 is made up of 14 amino acids. The CDR3 loop reads CASMGQTDPETQYF. The CDR3 DNA reads as TGTGCCAGCATGGGACAGACCGATCCGGAGACCCAGTACTTC.

This clonotype was counted at least ten times. The chain uses TRBV10-3 and TRBJ1-1; D perhaps matches TRBD1 (5 bases). Germline V lookup: CDR1 ENHRY, CDR2 SYGVKD. Trimming left V 2 bases short and J 1 base short, with 11 bases between. This CDR3 has 15 residues. The CDR3 nucleotides read TGTGCCATCAGTGAGATGGGGCCCTCGAACACTGAAGCTTTCTTT. Amino acid sequence: CAISEMGPSNTEAFF.

The chain employs TRBV20-1 and TRBJ2-5; 8 bases agree with TRBD1. With 3 bases clipped from V and 5 bases from J, the junction kept 5 bases outside the gene matches. The CDR3 length is 13 residues. Per the germline V gene, CDR1 is DFQATT and CDR2 is SNEGSKA (reference sequence). Here the CDR3 DNA reads TGCAGTGCTAGTACAGGGGGTTACGAGACCCAGTACTTC. It specifies CSASTGGYETQYF.

The rearrangement joins TRBV20-1 to TRBJ2-7, with TRBD1 matching over 9 bases. Germline CDR1 DFQATT, CDR2 SNEGSKA (reference sequence). The junction had 5 bases not matched to a gene; V was cut back by 0 bases and J by 2 bases. The CDR3 sequence is 15 residues long. CDR3 in amino acids: CSAREVGTGTYEQYF. The DNA of the CDR3 is TGCAGTGCTAGAGAGGTGGGGACAGGGACCTACGAGCAGTACTTC.

This clonotype was detected only a few times. The chain couples TRBV28 to TRBJ1-1; D may be TRBD1 (6 bases). Trimming left V 6 bases short and J 1 base short, with 12 bases between. Germline V gene lookup returns CDR1 MDHEN and CDR2 SYDVKM. This CDR3 region has 14 residues. CDR3 nucleotide sequence: TGTGCCAGCAGAACCCTGGGACAGAACACTGAAGCTTTCTTT. Protein product: CASRTLGQNTEAFF.

The rearrangement links TRBV7-9 to TRBJ2-3; 7 bases are a match to TRBD2. The length of the CDR3 is 16 residues. Germline loops: CDR1 SEHNR, CDR2 FQNEAQ (reference sequence). V shed 5 bases and J 2 bases; nucleotides not matched to a gene: 10. In DNA, the CDR3 is TGTGCCAGCAGCCCCTTTCGGGGGGAAAACACAGATACGCAGTATTTT. This translates into CASSPFRGENTDTQYF.

This clonotype was seen more than once but under ten times. The J gene is TRBJ2-7, the V gene TRBV5-1; TRBD2 might be the D (5 bases). Trimming stripped 4 bases from V and 2 bases from J, with 10 bases between. CDR1 is SGHRS and CDR2 is YFSETQ in the germline V gene. The CDR3 has 13 amino acids. This CDR3 is CASSPRRPYEQYF. DNA for the CDR3: TGCGCCAGCAGCCCACGGAGGCCCTACGAGCAGTACTTC.

This clonotype was observed a few times. This chain links TRBV2 with TRBJ1-6; D remains ambiguous. CDR1 and CDR2 from the germline V gene are SNHLY and FYNNEI. The length of the CDR3 is 13 residues. Trimming removed 7 bases from V and 8 bases from J, with 12 bases in between. Here the CDR3 DNA reads TGTGCCAGCAAGAAGATTGTAGATTCACCCCTCCACTTT. It yields the protein CASKKIVDSPLHF.

Remarks on this clonotype: Its ends do not fully match the called genes, so a read error is possible. V gene TRBV4-2 combines with J gene TRBJ1-1, with D unclear. Germline-derived CDR1 and CDR2 are LGHNA and YNFKEQ. The CDR3 loop spans 15 amino acids. This CDR3 is CASSQGLAESPEVFF. The CDR3 bases are TGTGCCAGCAGCCAAGGGCTTGCGGAGAGCCCTGAAGTTTTCTTT.

In its sample, this clonotype was seen many times. The genes are TRBV12-3 or TRBV12-4 and TRBJ2-2; no reliable D call. The CDR3 runs to 14 residues. The V end was cut by 2 bases, the J end by 2 bases, with 6 bases between. CDR3 bases: TGTGCCAGCAGTTTAAGGCCTAACACCGGGGAGCTGTTTTTT. Its translation is CASSLRPNTGELFF.

This clonotype appeared many times. The chain couples TRBV7-2 to TRBJ2-4; the D gene could be TRBD1 or TRBD2 (6 bases each). Germline values: CDR1 SGHTA, CDR2 FQGNSA. The CDR3 loop spans 14 amino acids. The germline V and J ends were trimmed by 5 bases and 9 bases, with 17 bases remaining between them. The DNA for the CDR3 is TGTGCCAGCAGCCAGAATCCAAGGGGGGCCATTCAGTACTTC. As protein: CASSQNPRGAIQYF.

This clonotype turned up a few times. This sequence joins TRBV4-2 and TRBJ1-6; 7 bases are a match to TRBD1. With V trimmed by 0 bases and J by 7 bases, 0 bases remained unmatched. From germline, CDR1 is LGHNA and CDR2 YNFKEQ. CDR3 length equals 14 residues. The CDR3 sequence: CASSQEQGNSPLHF. CDR3 coding DNA: TGTGCCAGCAGCCAAGAACAGGGGAATTCACCCCTCCACTTT.

The chain has TRBV7-9 and TRBJ1-2; possible D gene TRBD1, 6 bases. Germline loops: CDR1 SEHNR, CDR2 FQNEAQ (reference sequence). The CDR3 consists of 12 residues. Between the trimmed V and J ends, which lost 5 bases and 9 bases, there was a span of 13 bases. The chain's CDR3 is CASSASGESYTF. The CDR3 DNA is TGTGCCAGCAGCGCATCAGGGGAAAGCTACACCTTC.

CDR3 bases: TGCAGCGTTGAATCGATGCTAGCGGAGGAGCAGTTCTTC. Protein: CSVESMLAEEQFF. J is TRBJ2-1 and V is TRBV29-1, with TRBD2 identical over 7 bases. With V trimmed by 2 bases and J by 10 bases, 8 bases remained unmatched. The CDR3 is 13 amino acids. Germline V gene data show CDR1 as SQVTM and CDR2 as ANQGSEA.

With regard to this clonotype: Since a much larger clone is just one base distant, this may be a read error. The chain has TRBV28 and TRBJ2-7, with 7 bases matching TRBD2. CDR1 is MDHEN and CDR2 is SYDVKM in the germline V gene. CDR3 size: 15 residues. CDR3 region: CASILSGGPYYEQYF. In nucleotides, the CDR3 is TGTGCCAGCATTTTATCGGGAGGCCCCTACTACGAGCAGTACTTC.

This clonotype was picked up a small number of times. The chain recombines TRBV7-9 with TRBJ1-1; D not resolved. Germline lookup yields CDR1 SEHNR and CDR2 FQNEAQ (reference sequence). V was trimmed by 5 bases and J by 10 bases, leaving 14 bases between them. The CDR3 spans 12 residues. The CDR3 DNA reads TGTGCCAGCAGCCCAACGGGATACGGAGCTTTCTTT. This codes for CASSPTGYGAFF.

The chain recombines TRBV4-3 with TRBJ2-7, with 9 bases identical to TRBD2. There are 16 residues in the CDR3. Germline V lookup: CDR1 LGHNA, CDR2 YSLEER. J was trimmed by 3 bases and V by 0 bases; bases with no gene match: 6. The CDR3 here is CASSQDPSGMDYEQYF. Here the CDR3 DNA reads TGCGCCAGCAGCCAAGACCCTAGCGGGATGGACTACGAGCAGTACTTC.